This TCR beta chain originates from a study of blood T cells in healthy people across ages (dated by TCRdb to the mid-2010s). Regarding the study in general: In model experiments, roughly one uniquely barcoded TCR beta cDNA molecule per two T cells was captured by template switching. To avoid experimental bias, donors of different ages were distributed randomly across sequencing lanes. Using deep sequencing normalized with unique cDNA molecular identifiers, the study measured how TCR beta repertoire diversity changes with age. Using the same blood draw, the study looked at two additional independent replicas of 1 million unique cDNA reads for two donors, one aged 18 to 30 and the other aged 80 or older. The donors were split into four age groups: young (average around 16 years), middle-aged (about 40), aged (62) and long-lived (about 82).

The paper's findings and limits, for the study overall: Conclusive comparison of naive and antigen-experienced compartments was prevented by the profiling of bulk unsorted PBMCs. Because the CMV infection status of the donors was unknown, age-related changes in expanded clonotypes may potentially have been confounded. There was a strong correlation between observed TCR beta diversity and the percentage of naive T cells measured by flow cytometry. Total diversity estimates from one million sequenced T cells were considered lower bounds and underestimates. As age increased, observed TCR beta diversity per million T cells dropped in a roughly linear way, and a significant reduction was already evident by age around 41. Compared with the aged group, the long-lived group had more naive CD4+ T cells, fewer expanded clones and increased TCR diversity, a pattern suggesting age selection.

Donors were 30 to 45 systemically healthy Caucasian individuals from Russia aged roughly 6 to 90 years. Each donor gave ten milliliters of peripheral blood, drawn into EDTA-treated Vacutainer tubes. Ficoll-Paque density-gradient centrifugation was used to isolate PBMCs, with at least 7 million obtained per sample. Total RNA was extracted from PBMCs with Trizol reagent, with at least 5 micrograms obtained per sample. For every donor, flow cytometry on a PBMC aliquot measured the percentage of naive CD45RAhigh/CD27high T cells. Of note for this clonotype: The clone's antigen remains unknown. A read error may be the cause here, since a much bigger clone is one base away.

Spanning cysteine to phenylalanine, the CDR3 consists of 13 amino acids. Solely the CDR3 DNA is kept, with 39 bases framed from the first base. V and J are truncated by 6 bases and 5 bases respectively, leaving an intervening sequence of 13 bases. Library construction relied on 5' RACE. Data came from an Illumina HiSeq 2500. The second PCR ran for roughly 6 to 11 cycles and used a J-beta primer mix along with a sample-barcoded 5' primer. A template-switch 5' adaptor carrying 12 random nucleotides introduced a unique molecular identifier onto each TCR beta cDNA molecule. At least 2.5 million CDR3-containing paired-end reads were obtained from each sample. First-strand cDNA synthesis was performed from all RNA using the Mint cDNA synthesis kit, with priming by a TRBC-specific oligonucleotide. All cDNA was treated with uracil-DNA glycosylase and then went through a first 18-cycle PCR with the universal primers M1SS and BC2_uni_R. The study's processing was this. For normalization, 1 million high-quality reads were randomly selected from each sample, with every read carrying a distinct molecular identifier. Instead of being binned into consensus sequences, reads with shared molecular identifiers were discarded. MiTCR, with a Q25 quality threshold and the strictest error-elimination algorithm, was used for CDR3 identification, clonotype clustering and error correction. Lower-bound total TCR beta diversity was estimated with a nonparametric unseen species model using Euler transformation. TCRdb itself trimmed the public reads at Q25 with fastp, ran MiXCR and retained productive beta chains. Duplicate CDR3 protein sequences are folded into a single record with the most common DNA and genes. TCRdb's processing, not the authors' own work, is the source of the V and J calls. The table for this sample lists about 1,800,000 distinct CDR3 sequences; roughly 28% of them were counted only once. Approximately 7.7% of the sample rests with the top ten.

Sequenced input: blood. The receptor's source is a woman aged 30 to 39 in good health. The chain uses TRBV12-3 or TRBV12-4 and TRBJ2-5; the D gene is unclear. This receptor has the CDR3 CASRFSGLETQYF. In nucleotide form, the sequence is TGTGCCAGCAGGTTTAGTGGTTTGGAGACCCAGTACTTC.